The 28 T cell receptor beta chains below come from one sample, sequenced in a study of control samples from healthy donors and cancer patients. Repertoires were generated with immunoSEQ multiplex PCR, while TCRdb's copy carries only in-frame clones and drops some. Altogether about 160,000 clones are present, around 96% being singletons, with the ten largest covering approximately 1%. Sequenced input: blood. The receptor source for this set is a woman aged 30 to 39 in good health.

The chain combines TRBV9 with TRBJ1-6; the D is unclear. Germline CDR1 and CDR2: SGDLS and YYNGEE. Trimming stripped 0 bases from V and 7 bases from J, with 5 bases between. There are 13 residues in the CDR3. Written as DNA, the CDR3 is TGTGCCAGCAGCGTAGGTTGGAATTCACCCCTCCACTTT. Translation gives CASSVGWNSPLHF.

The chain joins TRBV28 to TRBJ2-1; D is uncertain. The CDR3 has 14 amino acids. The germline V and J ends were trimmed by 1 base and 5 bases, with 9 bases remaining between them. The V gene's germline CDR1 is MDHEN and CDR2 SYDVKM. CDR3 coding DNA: TGTGCCAGCAGTTTATTGCTGGAGAACAATGAGCAGTTCTTC. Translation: CASSLLLENNEQFF. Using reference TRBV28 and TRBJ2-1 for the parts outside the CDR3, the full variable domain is DVKVTQSSRYLVKRTGEKVFLECVQDMDHENMFWYRQDPGLGLRLIYFSYDVKMKEKGDIPEGYSVSREKKERFSLILESASTNQTSMYLCASSLLLENNEQFFGPGTRLTVL.

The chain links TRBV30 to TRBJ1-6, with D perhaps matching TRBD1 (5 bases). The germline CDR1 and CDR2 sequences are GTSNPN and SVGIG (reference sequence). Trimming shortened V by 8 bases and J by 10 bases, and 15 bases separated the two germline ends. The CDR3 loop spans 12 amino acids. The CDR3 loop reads CAGGRGSSPLHF. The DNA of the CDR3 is TGTGCCGGGGGGAGGGGAAGCTCACCCCTCCACTTT. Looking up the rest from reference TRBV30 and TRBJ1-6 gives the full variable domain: SQTIHQWPATLVQPVGSPLSLECTVEGTSNPNLYWYRQAAGRGLQLLFYSVGIGQISSEVPQNLSASRPQDRQFILSSKKLLLSDSGFYLCAGGRGSSPLHFGNGTRLTVT.

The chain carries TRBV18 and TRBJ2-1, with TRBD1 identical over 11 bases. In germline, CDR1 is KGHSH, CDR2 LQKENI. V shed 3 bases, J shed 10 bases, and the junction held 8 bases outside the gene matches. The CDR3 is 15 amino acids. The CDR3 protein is CASSPDRGQFREQFF. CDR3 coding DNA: TGTGCCAGCTCACCGGACAGGGGGCAGTTTAGGGAGCAGTTCTTC.

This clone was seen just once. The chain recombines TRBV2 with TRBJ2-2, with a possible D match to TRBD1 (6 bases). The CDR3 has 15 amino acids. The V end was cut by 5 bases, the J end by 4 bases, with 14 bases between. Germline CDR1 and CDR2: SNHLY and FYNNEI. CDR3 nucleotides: TGTGCCAGCAGTCCGGGACATTCGGGCACCGGGGAGCTGTTTTTT. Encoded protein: CASSPGHSGTGELFF.

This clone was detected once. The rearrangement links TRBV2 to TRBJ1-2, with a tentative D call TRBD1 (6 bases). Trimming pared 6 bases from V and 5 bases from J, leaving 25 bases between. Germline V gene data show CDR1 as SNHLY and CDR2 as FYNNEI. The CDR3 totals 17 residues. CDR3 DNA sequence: TGTGCCAGCAGCGACGGACAGTACCAGGGTTTCCTTTATGGCTACACCTTC. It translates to CASSDGQYQGFLYGYTF.

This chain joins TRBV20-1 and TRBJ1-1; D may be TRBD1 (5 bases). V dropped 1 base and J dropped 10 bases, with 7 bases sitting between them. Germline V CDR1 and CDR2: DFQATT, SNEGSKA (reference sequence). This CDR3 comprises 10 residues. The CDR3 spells CSARGGGAFF. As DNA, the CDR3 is TGCAGTGCTAGAGGCGGGGGAGCTTTCTTT.

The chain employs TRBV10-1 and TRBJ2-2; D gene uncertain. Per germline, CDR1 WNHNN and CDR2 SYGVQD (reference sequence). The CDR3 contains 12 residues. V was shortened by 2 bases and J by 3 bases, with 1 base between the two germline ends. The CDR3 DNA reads TGCGCCAGCAGTGAGGACACCGGGGAGCTGTTTTTT. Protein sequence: CASSEDTGELFF.

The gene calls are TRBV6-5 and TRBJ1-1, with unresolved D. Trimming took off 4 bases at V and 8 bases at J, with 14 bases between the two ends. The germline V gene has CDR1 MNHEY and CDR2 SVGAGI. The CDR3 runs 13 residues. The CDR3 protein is CASSLRPQSEAFF. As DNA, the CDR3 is TGTGCCAGCAGTTTAAGACCCCAGAGCGAAGCTTTCTTT.

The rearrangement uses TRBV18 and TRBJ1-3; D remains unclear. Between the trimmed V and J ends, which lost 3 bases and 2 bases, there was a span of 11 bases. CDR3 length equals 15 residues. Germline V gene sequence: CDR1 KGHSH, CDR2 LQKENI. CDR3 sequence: CASSPFVAPGNTIYF. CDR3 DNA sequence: TGTGCCAGCTCACCCTTCGTCGCCCCTGGAAACACCATATATTTT.

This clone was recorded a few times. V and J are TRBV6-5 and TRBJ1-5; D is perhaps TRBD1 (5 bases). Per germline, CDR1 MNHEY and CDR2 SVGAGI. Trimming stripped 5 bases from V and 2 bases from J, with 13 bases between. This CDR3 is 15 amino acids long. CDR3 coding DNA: TGTGCCAGCAGTACGGGGGGTGGTGGCAATCAGCCCCAGCATTTT. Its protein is CASSTGGGGNQPQHF.

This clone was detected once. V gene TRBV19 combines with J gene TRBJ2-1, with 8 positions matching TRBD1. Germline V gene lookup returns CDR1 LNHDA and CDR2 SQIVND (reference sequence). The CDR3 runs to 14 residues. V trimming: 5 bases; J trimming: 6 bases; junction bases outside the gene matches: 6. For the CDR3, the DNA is TGTGCCAGTAGTTCCCAGGGGGCGGTCAATGAGCAGTTCTTC. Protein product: CASSSQGAVNEQFF.

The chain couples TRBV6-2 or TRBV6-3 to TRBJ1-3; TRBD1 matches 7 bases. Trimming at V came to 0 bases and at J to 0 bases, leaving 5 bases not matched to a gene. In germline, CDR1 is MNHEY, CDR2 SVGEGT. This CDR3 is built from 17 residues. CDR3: CASSYSQGFYSGNTIYF. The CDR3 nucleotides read TGTGCCAGCAGTTACTCACAGGGGTTTTACTCTGGAAACACCATATATTTT.

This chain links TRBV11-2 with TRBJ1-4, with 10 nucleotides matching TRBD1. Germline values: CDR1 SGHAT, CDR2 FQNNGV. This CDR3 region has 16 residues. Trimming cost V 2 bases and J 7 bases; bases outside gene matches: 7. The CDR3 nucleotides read TGTGCCAGCAGCTTATCACCCCGGGACAGGGGTGAAAAACTGTTTTTT. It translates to CASSLSPRDRGEKLFF.

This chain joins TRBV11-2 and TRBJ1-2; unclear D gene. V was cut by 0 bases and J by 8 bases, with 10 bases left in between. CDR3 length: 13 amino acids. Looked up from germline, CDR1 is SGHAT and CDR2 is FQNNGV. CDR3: CASSLEGLAGYTF. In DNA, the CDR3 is TGTGCCAGCAGCTTAGAAGGCCTGGCGGGCTACACCTTC.

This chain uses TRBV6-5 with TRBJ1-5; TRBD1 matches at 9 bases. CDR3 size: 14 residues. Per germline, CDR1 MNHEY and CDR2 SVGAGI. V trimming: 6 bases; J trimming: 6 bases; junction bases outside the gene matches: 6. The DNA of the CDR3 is TGTGCCAGCAGAGTTGGGACAGGGTCTCAGCCCCAGCATTTT. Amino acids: CASRVGTGSQPQHF.

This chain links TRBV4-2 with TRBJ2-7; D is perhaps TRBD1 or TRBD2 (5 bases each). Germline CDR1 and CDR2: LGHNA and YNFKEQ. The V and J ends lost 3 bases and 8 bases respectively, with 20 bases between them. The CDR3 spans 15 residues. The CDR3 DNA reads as TGTGCCAGCAGCCAGGCTCCGGGACCAACAATACAGCAGTACTTC. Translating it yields CASSQAPGPTIQQYF.

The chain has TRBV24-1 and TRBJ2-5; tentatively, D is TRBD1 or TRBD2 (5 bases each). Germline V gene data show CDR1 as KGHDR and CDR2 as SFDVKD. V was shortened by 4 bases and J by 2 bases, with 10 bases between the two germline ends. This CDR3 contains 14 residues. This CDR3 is CATSDPGHQETQYF. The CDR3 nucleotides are TGTGCCACCAGTGACCCGGGGCATCAAGAGACCCAGTACTTC.

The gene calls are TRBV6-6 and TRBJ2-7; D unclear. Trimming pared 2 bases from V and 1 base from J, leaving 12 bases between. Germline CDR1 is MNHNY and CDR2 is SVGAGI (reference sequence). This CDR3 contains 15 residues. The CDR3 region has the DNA TGTGCCAGCAGTTACCCCAGCAAACCGTCCTACGAGCAGTACTTC. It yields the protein CASSYPSKPSYEQYF.

CDR3 in amino acids: CATSDFSGRRDEQFF. CDR3 in DNA: TGTGCCACCAGTGATTTTAGCGGGAGGAGGGATGAGCAGTTCTTC. J is TRBJ2-1 and V is TRBV24-1; TRBD2 agrees at 10 bases. CDR3 length: 15 residues. J lost 8 bases, V lost 1 base, and 4 bases had no gene match. Per germline, CDR1 KGHDR and CDR2 SFDVKD.

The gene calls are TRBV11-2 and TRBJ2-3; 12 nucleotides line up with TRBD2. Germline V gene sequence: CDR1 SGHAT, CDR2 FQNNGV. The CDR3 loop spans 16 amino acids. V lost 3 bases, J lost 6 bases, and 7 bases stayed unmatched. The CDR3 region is CASSFGLAGLKDTQYF. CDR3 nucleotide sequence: TGTGCCAGCAGCTTTGGACTAGCGGGGCTCAAGGATACGCAGTATTTT. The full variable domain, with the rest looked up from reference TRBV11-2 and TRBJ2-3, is EAGVAQSPRYKIIEKRQSVAFWCNPISGHATLYWYQQILGQGPKLLIQFQNNGVVDDSQLPKDRFSAERLKGVDSTLKIQPAKLEDSAVYLCASSFGLAGLKDTQYFGPGTRLTVL.

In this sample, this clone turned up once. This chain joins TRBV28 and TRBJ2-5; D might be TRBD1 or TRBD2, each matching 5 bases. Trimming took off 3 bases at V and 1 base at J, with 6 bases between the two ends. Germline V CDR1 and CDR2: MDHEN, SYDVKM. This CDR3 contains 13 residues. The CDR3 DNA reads TGTGCCAGCAGTTTCGGGACCCAAGAGACCCAGTACTTC. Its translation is CASSFGTQETQYF.

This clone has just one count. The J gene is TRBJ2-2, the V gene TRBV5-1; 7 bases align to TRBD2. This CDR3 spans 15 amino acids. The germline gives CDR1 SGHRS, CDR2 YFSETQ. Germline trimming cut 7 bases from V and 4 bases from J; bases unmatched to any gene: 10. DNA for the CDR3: TGCGCCAGCTCCCCAGGACTAGGTGGCACCGGGGAGCTGTTTTTT. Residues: CASSPGLGGTGELFF.

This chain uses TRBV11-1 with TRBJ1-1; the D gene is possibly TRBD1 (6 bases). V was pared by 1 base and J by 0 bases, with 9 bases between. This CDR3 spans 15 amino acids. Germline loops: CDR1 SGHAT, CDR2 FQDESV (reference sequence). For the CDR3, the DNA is TGTGCCAGCAGCTTAGAGGACAGCTTGAACACTGAAGCTTTCTTT. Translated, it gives CASSLEDSLNTEAFF.

The CDR3 DNA sequence: TGTGCCAGCAGTGTCCCCGGACAGGCTTATGGCTACACCTTC. This sequence encodes CASSVPGQAYGYTF. The chain couples TRBV28 to TRBJ1-2; 7 bases match TRBD1. V shed 5 bases and J 5 bases; nucleotides not matched to a gene: 8. This CDR3 is built from 14 residues. From germline, CDR1 is MDHEN and CDR2 SYDVKM.

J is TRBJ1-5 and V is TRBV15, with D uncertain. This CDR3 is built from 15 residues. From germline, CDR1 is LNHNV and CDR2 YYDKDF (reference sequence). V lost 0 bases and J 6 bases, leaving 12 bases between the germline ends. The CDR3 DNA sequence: TGTGCCACCAGCAGAGATGCCGGCTCAGGTCAGCCCCAGCATTTT. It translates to CATSRDAGSGQPQHF.

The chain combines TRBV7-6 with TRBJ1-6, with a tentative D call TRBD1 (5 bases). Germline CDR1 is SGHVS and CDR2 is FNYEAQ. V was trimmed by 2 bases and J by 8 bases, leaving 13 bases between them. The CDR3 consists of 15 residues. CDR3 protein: CASSLYQGADSPLHF. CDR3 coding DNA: TGTGCCAGCAGCTTATACCAGGGAGCTGATTCACCCCTCCACTTT.

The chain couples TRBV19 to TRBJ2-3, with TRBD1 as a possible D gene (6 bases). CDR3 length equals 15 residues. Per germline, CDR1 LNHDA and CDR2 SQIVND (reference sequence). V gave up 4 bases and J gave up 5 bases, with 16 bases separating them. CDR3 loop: CASSRQALTGDTQYF. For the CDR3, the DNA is TGTGCCAGTAGTAGACAGGCCCTAACGGGAGATACGCAGTATTTT.